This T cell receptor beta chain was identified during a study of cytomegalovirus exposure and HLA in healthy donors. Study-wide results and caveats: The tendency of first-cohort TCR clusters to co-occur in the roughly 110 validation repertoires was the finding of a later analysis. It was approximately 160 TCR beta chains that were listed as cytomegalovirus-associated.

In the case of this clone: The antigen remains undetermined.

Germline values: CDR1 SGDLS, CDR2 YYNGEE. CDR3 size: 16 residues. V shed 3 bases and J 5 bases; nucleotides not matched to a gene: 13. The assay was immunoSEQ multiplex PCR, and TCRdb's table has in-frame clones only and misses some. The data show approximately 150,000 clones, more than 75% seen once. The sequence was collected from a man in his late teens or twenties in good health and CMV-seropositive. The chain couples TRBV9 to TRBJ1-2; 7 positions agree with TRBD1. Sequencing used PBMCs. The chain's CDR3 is CASSARDRDYQYGYTF. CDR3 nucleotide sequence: TGTGCCAGCAGCGCCCGGGACAGAGATTACCAGTATGGCTACACCTTC.